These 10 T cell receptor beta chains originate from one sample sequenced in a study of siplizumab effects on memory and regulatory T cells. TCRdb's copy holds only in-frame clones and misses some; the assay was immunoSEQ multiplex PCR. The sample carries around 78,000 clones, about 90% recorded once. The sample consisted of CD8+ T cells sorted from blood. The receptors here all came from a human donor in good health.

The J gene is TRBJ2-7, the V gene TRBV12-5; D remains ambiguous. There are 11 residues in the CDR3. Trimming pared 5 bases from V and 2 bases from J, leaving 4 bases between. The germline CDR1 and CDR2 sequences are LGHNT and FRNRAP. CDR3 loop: CASGPPYEQYF. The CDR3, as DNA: TGTGCTAGTGGTCCACCCTACGAGCAGTACTTC.

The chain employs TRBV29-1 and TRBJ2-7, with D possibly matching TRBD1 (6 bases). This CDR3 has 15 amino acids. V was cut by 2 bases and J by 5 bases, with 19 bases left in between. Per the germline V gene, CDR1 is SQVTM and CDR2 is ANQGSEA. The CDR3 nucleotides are TGCAGCGTTGAAAGGGCACAGGGACCACTCGACGAGCAGTACTTC. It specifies CSVERAQGPLDEQYF.

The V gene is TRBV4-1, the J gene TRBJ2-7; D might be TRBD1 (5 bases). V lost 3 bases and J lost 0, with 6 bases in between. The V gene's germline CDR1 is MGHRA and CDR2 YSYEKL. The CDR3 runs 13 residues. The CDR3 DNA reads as TGCGCCAGCAGCCACAGGGCCTCCTACGAGCAGTACTTC. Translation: CASSHRASYEQYF.

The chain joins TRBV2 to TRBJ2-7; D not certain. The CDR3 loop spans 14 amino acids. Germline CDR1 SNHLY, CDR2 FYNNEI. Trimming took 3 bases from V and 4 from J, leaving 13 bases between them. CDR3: CASSEAIDLYEQYF. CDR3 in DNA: TGTGCCAGCAGTGAGGCCATTGATTTATACGAGCAGTACTTC.

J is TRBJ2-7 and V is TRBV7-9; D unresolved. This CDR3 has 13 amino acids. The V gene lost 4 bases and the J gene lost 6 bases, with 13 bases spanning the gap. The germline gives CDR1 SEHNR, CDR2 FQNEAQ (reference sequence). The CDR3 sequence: CASSSPRLPEQYF. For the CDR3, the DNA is TGTGCCAGCAGCTCCCCTAGGTTACCCGAGCAGTACTTC.

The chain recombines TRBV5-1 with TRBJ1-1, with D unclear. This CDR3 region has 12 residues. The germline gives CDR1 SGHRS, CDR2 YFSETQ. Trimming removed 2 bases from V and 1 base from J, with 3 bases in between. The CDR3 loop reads CASSFENTEAFF. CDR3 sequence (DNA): TGCGCCAGCAGCTTCGAGAACACTGAAGCTTTCTTT.

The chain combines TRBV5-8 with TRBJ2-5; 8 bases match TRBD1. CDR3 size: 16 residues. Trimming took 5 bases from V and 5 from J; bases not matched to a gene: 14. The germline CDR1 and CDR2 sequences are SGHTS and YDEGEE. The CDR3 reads CASSLMQGAYGETQYF. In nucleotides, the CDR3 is TGTGCCAGCAGTTTGATGCAGGGGGCTTATGGGGAGACCCAGTACTTC.

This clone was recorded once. CDR3 residues: CASSSLIADTQYF. CDR3 coding DNA: TGTGCCAGCAGTTCTTTGATAGCAGATACGCAGTATTTT. V is TRBV6-6 and J is TRBJ2-3, with D unresolved. This CDR3 has 13 residues. The V end lost 4 bases, the J end lost 4 bases, and 9 bases lay between the germline ends. Germline V gene sequence: CDR1 MNHNY, CDR2 SVGAGI (reference sequence).

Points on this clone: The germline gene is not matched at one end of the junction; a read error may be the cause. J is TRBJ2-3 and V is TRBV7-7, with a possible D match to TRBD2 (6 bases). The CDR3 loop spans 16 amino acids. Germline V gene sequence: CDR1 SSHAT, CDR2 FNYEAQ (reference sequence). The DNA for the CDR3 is TGTGCTAGCAGCTTAGCTGCAGGGACTAGCACAGATACGCAGTATTTT. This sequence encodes CASSLAAGTSTDTQYF.

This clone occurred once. CDR3 DNA: TGTGCCAGCAGTGAACTAGCGGGAGCAGATACGCAGTATTTT. Its translation: CASSELAGADTQYF. The chain joins TRBV6-4 to TRBJ2-3, with TRBD2 matching over 11 bases. V was pared by 3 bases and J by 4 bases, with 0 bases of the junction left unmatched. This CDR3 has 14 amino acids. CDR1 is MRHNA and CDR2 is SNTAGT in the germline V gene.